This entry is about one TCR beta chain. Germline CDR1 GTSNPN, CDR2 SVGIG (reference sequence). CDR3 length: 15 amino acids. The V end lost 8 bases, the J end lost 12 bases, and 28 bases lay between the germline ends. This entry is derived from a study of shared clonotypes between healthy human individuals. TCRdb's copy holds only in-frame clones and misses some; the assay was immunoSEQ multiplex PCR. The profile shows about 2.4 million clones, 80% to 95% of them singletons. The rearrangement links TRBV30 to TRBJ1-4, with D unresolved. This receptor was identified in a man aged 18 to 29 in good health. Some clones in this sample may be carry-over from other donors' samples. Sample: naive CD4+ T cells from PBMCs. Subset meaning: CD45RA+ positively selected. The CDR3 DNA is TGTGCCATCCTTCTTACAACGGCCCGTCCGCGGCAACTGTTTTTT. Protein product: CAILLTTARPRQLFF. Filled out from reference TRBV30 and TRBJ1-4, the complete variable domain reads SQTIHQWPATLVQPVGSPLSLECTVEGTSNPNLYWYRQAAGRGLQLLFYSVGIGQISSEVPQNLSASRPQDRQFILSSKKLLLSDSGFYLCAILLTTARPRQLFFGSGTQLSVL.